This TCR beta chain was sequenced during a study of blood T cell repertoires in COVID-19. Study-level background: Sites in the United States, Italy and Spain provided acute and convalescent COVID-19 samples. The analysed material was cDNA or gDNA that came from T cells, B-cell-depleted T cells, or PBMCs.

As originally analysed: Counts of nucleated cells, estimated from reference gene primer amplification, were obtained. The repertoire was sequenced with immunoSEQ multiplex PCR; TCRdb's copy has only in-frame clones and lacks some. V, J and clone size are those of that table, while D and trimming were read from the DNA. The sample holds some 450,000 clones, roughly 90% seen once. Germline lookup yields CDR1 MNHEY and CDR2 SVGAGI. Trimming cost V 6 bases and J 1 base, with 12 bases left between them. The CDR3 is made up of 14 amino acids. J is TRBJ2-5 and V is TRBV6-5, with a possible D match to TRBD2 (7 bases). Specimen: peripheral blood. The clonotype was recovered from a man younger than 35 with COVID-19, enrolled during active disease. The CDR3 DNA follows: TGTGCCAGCAGGGGAGGGGGGCCCCAAGAGACCCAGTACTTC. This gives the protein CASRGGGPQETQYF.